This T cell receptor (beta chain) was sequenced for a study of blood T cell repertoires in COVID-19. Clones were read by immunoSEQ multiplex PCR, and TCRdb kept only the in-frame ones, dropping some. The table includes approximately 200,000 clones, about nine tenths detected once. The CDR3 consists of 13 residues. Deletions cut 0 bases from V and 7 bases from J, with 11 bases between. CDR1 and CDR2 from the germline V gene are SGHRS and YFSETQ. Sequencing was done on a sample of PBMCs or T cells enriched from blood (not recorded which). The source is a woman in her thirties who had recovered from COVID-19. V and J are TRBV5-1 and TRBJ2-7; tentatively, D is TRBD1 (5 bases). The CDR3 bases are TGCGCCAGCAGCTTGGTACAGGTCGGGGAGCAGTACTTC. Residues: CASSLVQVGEQYF.